Listed here are 10 T cell receptor beta chains from one sample, sequenced in a study of T-cell memory formation after mild COVID-19. TCRdb independently ran MiXCR on the 5' RACE reads; one entry per CDR3 protein. Of 300,000 to 350,000 distinct CDR3 sequences listed, roughly a fifth are singletons. Sequencing was done on a sample of PBMCs or a T cell subset sorted from them (not recorded which). These receptors were taken from a man aged 18 to 30 who had mild COVID-19 (a few samples of this study predate the infection). Cell type and time point are not known.

This clonotype was picked up a small number of times. The gene calls are TRBV5-1 and TRBJ2-3, with unresolved D. Deletions cut 4 bases from V and 1 base from J, with 10 bases between. The CDR3 loop spans 14 amino acids. CDR1 and CDR2 (germline): SGHRS, YFSETQ. The CDR3 DNA follows: TGCGCCAGCAGCCCCCACCCGGGCACAGATACGCAGTATTTT. As protein: CASSPHPGTDTQYF.

The chain employs TRBV24-1 and TRBJ1-2; perhaps TRBD1 as D (6 bases). The CDR3 contains 17 residues. Germline loops: CDR1 KGHDR, CDR2 SFDVKD. Trimming removed 4 bases at V and 3 bases at J, with 20 bases between. The chain's CDR3 is CATSDPSLRGPDYGYTF. DNA for the CDR3: TGTGCCACCAGTGACCCATCTCTCAGGGGCCCGGACTATGGCTACACCTTC.

In this sample, this clonotype turned up a few times. V is TRBV4-1 and J is TRBJ1-1; a weak D match, TRBD1 (5 bases). Trimming shortened V by 3 bases and J by 2 bases, and 13 bases separated the two germline ends. Germline loops: CDR1 MGHRA, CDR2 YSYEKL. The CDR3 is 15 residues long. CDR3 sequence reads: CASSHLTGGNTEAFF. The CDR3 DNA follows: TGCGCCAGCAGCCATCTAACAGGAGGAAACACTGAAGCTTTCTTT.

There are a few counts of this clonotype. The rearrangement uses TRBV10-3 and TRBJ2-7; D assignment may be TRBD1 or TRBD2 (6 bases each). The CDR3 runs to 13 residues. The germline V gene encodes CDR1 ENHRY and CDR2 SYGVKD. V was cut by 3 bases and J by 6 bases, with 12 bases left in between. The CDR3 nucleotides read TGTGCCATCAGTGATAGGGGGGCCCTCGAGCAGTACTTC. It is translated as CAISDRGALEQYF.

Only a few counts were recorded for this clonotype. The rearrangement links TRBV3-1 to TRBJ2-3; either TRBD1 or TRBD2 may fit D (6 bases each). Looked up from germline, CDR1 is LGHDT and CDR2 is YNNKEL (reference sequence). Trimming removed 7 bases at V and 2 bases at J, with 13 bases between. CDR3 length: 14 amino acids. This CDR3 reads CASTSGASTDTQYF. The CDR3 DNA reads TGTGCCAGCACCTCGGGGGCGTCCACAGATACGCAGTATTTT.

In its sample, this clonotype was seen many times. One end of the junction varies from germline; a read error may be responsible. The chain recombines TRBV5-1 with TRBJ2-3; D is undetermined. Germline loops: CDR1 SGHRS, CDR2 YFSETQ. CDR3 length equals 14 residues. CDR3 residues: CASSLVGSTDTQYF. The CDR3 nucleotides read TGTGCCAGCAGCTTAGTCGGGAGCACAGATACGCAGTATTTT.

This clonotype occurred a few times. The chain combines TRBV5-1 with TRBJ1-1, with 7 bases matching TRBD1. The CDR3 covers 12 residues. Looked up from germline, CDR1 is SGHRS and CDR2 is YFSETQ. Losses at the gene ends were 5 bases for V and 4 bases for J; bases not matched to a gene: 2. The CDR3 is CASSTGVTEAFF. The CDR3, as DNA: TGCGCCAGCAGTACAGGGGTCACTGAAGCTTTCTTT.

As concerns this clonotype: Mismatch with germline at one junction end may stem from a read error. The V and J genes are TRBV7-9 and TRBJ2-5; D is possibly TRBD1 or TRBD2 (6 bases each). Germline CDR1 and CDR2: SEHNR and FQNEAQ (reference sequence). The CDR3 contains 14 residues. The CDR3 sequence is CAGRDGGGQETQYF. The CDR3 region has the DNA TGTGCCGGCAGGGACGGAGGGGGGCAAGAGACCCAGTACTTC. The full variable domain, rest sourced from reference TRBV7-9 and TRBJ2-5, is DTGVSQNPRHKITKRGQNVTFRCDPISEHNRLYWYRQTLGQGPEFLTYFQNEAQLEKSRLLSDRFSAERPKGSFSTLEIQRTEQGDSAMYLCAGRDGGGQETQYFGPGTRLLVL.

This chain links TRBV5-5 with TRBJ2-4; D possibly matches TRBD1 or TRBD2 (5 bases each). V was trimmed by 4 bases and J by 8 bases, leaving 16 bases between them. CDR3 length: 14 residues. The V gene's germline CDR1 is SGHKS and CDR2 YYEKEE (reference sequence). As DNA, the CDR3 is TGTGCCAGCAGCCCGCGTGAGGTGGGGGACATTCAGTACTTC. As protein: CASSPREVGDIQYF.

The chain couples TRBV4-2 to TRBJ1-1; a weak D match, TRBD1 (5 bases). Per germline, CDR1 LGHNA and CDR2 YNFKEQ. The germline V and J ends were trimmed by 5 bases and 5 bases, with 9 bases remaining between them. The CDR3 loop spans 12 amino acids. The CDR3 loop reads CASSGGLTEAFF. The CDR3 DNA reads TGTGCCAGCAGCGGGGGTTTGACTGAAGCTTTCTTT.